Presented here are 28 T cell receptor beta chains from one specimen sequenced in a study of beta chain features in type 1 diabetes. Overall study findings and caveats: People with Type 1 diabetes carried modestly yet significantly shorter TCRB CDR3s in all four CD4+ subsets.

Their specific antigens are unknown. The study reverse transcribed the entire isolated RNA, so it sequenced expressed TCRB transcripts. This table comes from immunoSEQ multiplex PCR, and its TCRdb copy is limited to in-frame clones, with some not included. The sample has 400,000 or so clones, over 10% seen once; the top ten hold 0.0095% to 0.012%. The specimen was naive CD4+ T cells from blood. These receptor sequences come from a woman younger than 35 with type 1 diabetes.

This clone has a handful of counts. The J gene is TRBJ2-6, the V gene TRBV2, with D possibly matching TRBD1 (5 bases). V was trimmed by 9 bases and J by 2 bases, leaving 11 bases between them. Germline CDR1 SNHLY, CDR2 FYNNEI. The CDR3 has 14 amino acids. CDR3 region: CASRTRTGANVLTF. CDR3 nucleotides: TGTGCCAGTCGGACAAGGACTGGGGCCAACGTCCTGACTTTC.

Only a few counts were recorded for this clone. The chain joins TRBV4-1 to TRBJ2-7, with D possibly being TRBD1 (6 bases). The CDR3 covers 15 residues. With 1 base removed from V and 2 bases from J, the gap between germline ends came to 12 bases. Germline V gene sequence: CDR1 MGHRA, CDR2 YSYEKL. The CDR3 loop reads CASSQGQGPAYEQYF. CDR3 DNA: TGCGCCAGCAGCCAAGGTCAGGGGCCCGCCTACGAGCAGTACTTC.

This clone was found a few times. This chain links TRBV30 with TRBJ1-1; D remains unclear. V was pared by 0 bases and J by 1 base, with 6 bases between. Germline V lookup: CDR1 GTSNPN, CDR2 SVGIG (reference sequence). The CDR3 length is 13 residues. This chain's CDR3 is CAWSVDSNTEAFF. Here the CDR3 DNA reads TGTGCCTGGAGTGTAGACTCGAACACTGAAGCTTTCTTT.

The rearrangement links TRBV4-1 to TRBJ2-1; 8 bases match TRBD1. This CDR3 has 18 residues. The ends lost 4 bases at V and 8 bases at J; junction bases unmatched: 19. Per the germline V gene, CDR1 is MGHRA and CDR2 is YSYEKL. CDR3 nucleotides: TGCGCCAGCAGCCCACTCCTTCAGGGGGCGGGCGTATATCATGAGCAGTTCTTC. Its protein product is CASSPLLQGAGVYHEQFF.

The chain has TRBV6-5 and TRBJ1-2; tentatively, D is TRBD1 (6 bases). CDR1 and CDR2 from the germline V gene are MNHEY and SVGAGI. The V end was cut by 6 bases, the J end by 6 bases, with 14 bases between. The CDR3 runs 13 residues. This chain's CDR3 is CASRPTGSDGYTF. The CDR3 nucleotides are TGTGCCAGCAGGCCCACAGGGAGTGATGGCTACACCTTC.

The chain couples TRBV30 to TRBJ2-1; 10 nucleotides line up with TRBD2. CDR1 GTSNPN and CDR2 SVGIG come from the germline V gene (reference sequence). Unmatched junction bases numbered 5, after V lost 1 base and J lost 8 bases. This CDR3 is built from 14 residues. CDR3 loop: CAWSDSGRVHEQFF. Here the CDR3 DNA reads TGTGCCTGGAGTGACAGCGGGAGGGTTCATGAGCAGTTCTTC. Using reference TRBV30 and TRBJ2-1 for the parts outside the CDR3, the full variable domain is SQTIHQWPATLVQPVGSPLSLECTVEGTSNPNLYWYRQAAGRGLQLLFYSVGIGQISSEVPQNLSASRPQDRQFILSSKKLLLSDSGFYLCAWSDSGRVHEQFFGPGTRLTVL.

V usage is TRBV18 and J usage is TRBJ1-1; TRBD1 might be the D (5 bases). The CDR3 spans 14 residues. V lost 1 base and J lost 9, with 15 bases in between. Germline V gives CDR1 KGHSH, CDR2 LQKENI. The CDR3 sequence is CASSPLIQGGQAFF. The CDR3 DNA reads as TGTGCCAGCTCACCACTGATTCAGGGAGGACAAGCTTTCTTT.

The chain has TRBV10-3 and TRBJ2-1; 11 bases are shared with TRBD2. This CDR3 is built from 15 residues. Germline V lookup: CDR1 ENHRY, CDR2 SYGVKD. Trimming removed 6 bases from V and 8 bases from J; junction bases left unmatched: 9. CDR3 bases: TGTGCCATCAGCCTCACTAGCGGGAGTAGGGATGAGCAGTTCTTC. Residues: CAISLTSGSRDEQFF.

The rearrangement joins TRBV25-1 to TRBJ2-7; the match to TRBD1 covers 10 bases. Germline V gene data show CDR1 as MGHDK and CDR2 as SYGVNS. J lost 3 bases, V lost 3 bases, and 2 bases had no gene match. This CDR3 contains 14 residues. As DNA, the CDR3 is TGTGCCAGCAGTGAGGGGACAGGGGTCTACGAGCAGTACTTC. This sequence encodes CASSEGTGVYEQYF.

There are a few counts of this clone. V is TRBV7-2 and J is TRBJ2-1; 7 bases map to TRBD2. Germline-derived CDR1 and CDR2 are SGHTA and FQGNSA. The CDR3 contains 16 residues. J gave up 1 base and V 4 bases, and 7 bases lay outside the gene matches. The CDR3 here is CASSWVAGGSYNEQFF. In DNA form, the CDR3 reads TGTGCCAGCAGCTGGGTAGCGGGTGGGTCCTACAATGAGCAGTTCTTC.

This clone has just a few counts. The CDR3 spells CSVECTGGYEQYF. The CDR3 DNA sequence: TGCAGCGTTGAATGTACAGGGGGCTACGAGCAGTACTTC. The rearrangement joins TRBV29-1 to TRBJ2-7, with TRBD1 matching over 8 bases. V trimming: 2 bases; J trimming: 3 bases; junction bases outside the gene matches: 3. Germline loops: CDR1 SQVTM, CDR2 ANQGSEA. This CDR3 is 13 amino acids long.

This clone was detected only a few times. This CDR3 reads CSVAPVAGLSYEQYF. DNA of the CDR3: TGCAGCGTTGCCCCTGTAGCGGGGCTCTCCTACGAGCAGTACTTC. This chain links TRBV29-1 with TRBJ2-7, with 8 bases fitting TRBD2. CDR1 and CDR2 (germline): SQVTM, ANQGSEA. V shed 4 bases and J 0 bases; nucleotides not matched to a gene: 8. CDR3 size: 15 residues.

The rearrangement uses TRBV19 and TRBJ1-5, with D maybe TRBD1 (5 bases). Trimming pared 5 bases from V and 5 bases from J, leaving 13 bases between. This CDR3 contains 14 residues. Germline values: CDR1 LNHDA, CDR2 SQIVND (reference sequence). The DNA of the CDR3 is TGTGCCAGTAGTCACGTGCGGGACCATCAGCCCCAGCATTTT. Translation: CASSHVRDHQPQHF.

V is TRBV7-9 and J is TRBJ2-7; weak D call: TRBD1 (5 bases). V was pared by 6 bases and J by 6 bases, with 21 bases between. The CDR3 is 15 residues long. The germline V gene has CDR1 SEHNR and CDR2 FQNEAQ (reference sequence). For the CDR3, the DNA is TGTGCCAGCAGTACGTCCAGGGTATATAACGGCGAGCAGTACTTC. Translating gives CASSTSRVYNGEQYF.

The chain recombines TRBV5-4 with TRBJ2-1, with TRBD2 matching over 11 bases. The junction had 2 bases not matched to a gene; V was cut back by 4 bases and J by 2 bases. This CDR3 contains 15 residues. CDR1 and CDR2 from the germline V gene are SGHNT and YYREEE (reference sequence). CDR3 region: CASSLTSGTYNEQFF. The CDR3 DNA is TGTGCCAGCAGCCTGACTAGCGGGACCTACAATGAGCAGTTCTTC. Full variable domain (outside the CDR3, taken from reference TRBV5-4 and TRBJ2-1): ETGVTQSPTHLIKTRGQQVTLRCSSQSGHNTVSWYQQALGQGPQFIFQYYREEENGRGNFPPRFSGLQFPNYSSELNVNALELDDSALYLCASSLTSGTYNEQFFGPGTRLTVL.

V gene TRBV2 combines with J gene TRBJ2-7; TRBD2 is a possible D gene (6 bases). Germline assignment: CDR1 SNHLY and CDR2 FYNNEI. V was shortened by 7 bases and J by 1 base, with 17 bases between the two germline ends. The CDR3 spans 15 residues. CDR3: CASKPNYGGSYEQYF. Here the CDR3 DNA reads TGTGCCAGCAAGCCCAATTATGGAGGGTCCTACGAGCAGTACTTC.

This sequence joins TRBV10-3 and TRBJ2-7; D is perhaps TRBD2 (6 bases). Germline assignment: CDR1 ENHRY and CDR2 SYGVKD. The CDR3 runs 13 residues. The V and J ends lost 11 bases and 4 bases respectively, with 18 bases between them. The CDR3 protein is CASERGGGYEQYF. The DNA of the CDR3 is TGTGCCTCCGAAAGGGGAGGAGGATACGAGCAGTACTTC.

This clone was seen more than once but under ten times. The gene calls are TRBV6-1 and TRBJ2-7, with 10 bases that match TRBD1. The germline CDR1 and CDR2 sequences are MNHNS and SASEGT. The ends lost 4 bases at V and 4 bases at J; junction bases unmatched: 4. The CDR3 is 14 amino acids. This CDR3 is CASSGRDRGYEQYF. DNA of the CDR3: TGTGCCAGCAGTGGAAGGGACAGGGGATACGAGCAGTACTTC.

This chain joins TRBV29-1 and TRBJ2-4; TRBD2 matches at 14 bases. V lost 7 bases to trimming and J lost 5 bases; unmatched junction nucleotides: 4. There are 14 residues in the CDR3. Germline V CDR1 and CDR2: SQVTM, ANQGSEA. CDR3 sequence (DNA): TGCAGCGCTCAGGGACTAGCGGGGGAAAACATTCAGTACTTC. As protein: CSAQGLAGENIQYF. The full variable domain, with the rest looked up from reference TRBV29-1 and TRBJ2-4, is SAVISQKPSRDICQRGTSLTIQCQVDSQVTMMFWYRQQPGQSLTLIATANQGSEATYESGFVIDKFPISRPNLTFSTLTVSNMSPEDSSIYLCSAQGLAGENIQYFGAGTRLSVL.

The gene calls are TRBV6-1 and TRBJ2-1; a possible D gene is TRBD2 (5 bases). This CDR3 region has 17 residues. CDR1 is MNHNS and CDR2 is SASEGT in the germline V gene. Between the trimmed V and J ends, which lost 0 bases and 0 bases, there was a span of 12 bases. As DNA, the CDR3 is TGTGCCAGCAGTGAAGCCGGCCGGAGGAGCTCCTACAATGAGCAGTTCTTC. This translates into CASSEAGRRSSYNEQFF.

The chain uses TRBV5-5 and TRBJ1-5; no firm D call. V was clipped by 4 bases and J by 5 bases, with 4 bases between them. CDR1 is SGHKS and CDR2 is YYEKEE in the germline V gene (reference sequence). This CDR3 spans 11 amino acids. CDR3 amino acids: CASSPDQPQHF. DNA of the CDR3: TGTGCCAGCAGCCCTGATCAGCCCCAGCATTTT.

This chain joins TRBV5-4 and TRBJ1-2, with 9 nucleotides matching TRBD1. Germline lookup yields CDR1 SGHNT and CDR2 YYREEE (reference sequence). CDR3 size: 14 residues. After removal of 6 bases from V and 4 bases from J, the junction contained 7 bases not matched to a gene. The DNA of the CDR3 is TGTGCCAGCACCAGACAGGGGGAGGGCTATGGCTACACCTTC. This gives the protein CASTRQGEGYGYTF. The whole variable domain, filled in from reference TRBV5-4 and TRBJ1-2, reads ETGVTQSPTHLIKTRGQQVTLRCSSQSGHNTVSWYQQALGQGPQFIFQYYREEENGRGNFPPRFSGLQFPNYSSELNVNALELDDSALYLCASTRQGEGYGYTFGSGTRLTVV.

This sequence joins TRBV4-1 and TRBJ2-7; no definite D call. CDR3 size: 15 residues. V dropped 1 base and J dropped 2 bases, with 12 bases sitting between them. Germline V gene sequence: CDR1 MGHRA, CDR2 YSYEKL. In DNA form, the CDR3 reads TGCGCCAGCAGCCAAGCCTTAACAGTAACCTACGAGCAGTACTTC. As protein: CASSQALTVTYEQYF.

The CDR3 DNA follows: TGTGCCATCAGGCTAGCGGGGGCCCACGAGCAGTACTTC. Protein product: CAIRLAGAHEQYF. The gene calls are TRBV10-3 and TRBJ2-7; 10 positions match TRBD2. The CDR3 consists of 13 residues. The ends lost 6 bases at V and 5 bases at J; junction bases unmatched: 4. Looked up from germline, CDR1 is ENHRY and CDR2 is SYGVKD.

CDR3 nucleotide sequence: TGCGCCAGCAGCTTGGAGGCTAGCGGTACGCAGTATTTT. It encodes CASSLEASGTQYF. The chain carries TRBV5-1 and TRBJ2-3, with 7 bases lining up with TRBD2. The CDR3 length is 13 residues. After removal of 0 bases from V and 8 bases from J, the junction contained 3 bases not matched to a gene. Germline CDR1 SGHRS, CDR2 YFSETQ.

The sample holds a few counts of this clone. The genes are TRBV4-2 and TRBJ2-3; TRBD2 matches at 14 bases. The germline V gene encodes CDR1 LGHNA and CDR2 YNFKEQ. The CDR3 loop spans 18 amino acids. The V gene end was trimmed by 8 bases and the J gene end by 2 bases; junction bases not matched to a gene: 12. The CDR3: CASALGTSGSGVTDTQYF. Written as DNA, the CDR3 is TGTGCCAGCGCCCTGGGGACTAGCGGGAGTGGTGTCACAGATACGCAGTATTTT.

V and J are TRBV6-1 and TRBJ2-3; TRBD2 agrees at 11 bases. The CDR3 contains 16 residues. Trimming removed 4 bases from V and 0 bases from J; junction bases left unmatched: 3. CDR1 and CDR2 (germline): MNHNS, SASEGT. The CDR3 region is CASSGGLAVSTDTQYF. The CDR3 DNA reads TGTGCCAGCAGTGGGGGACTAGCGGTGAGCACAGATACGCAGTATTTT.

The chain combines TRBV4-1 with TRBJ2-2, with TRBD2 identical over 10 bases. CDR1 MGHRA and CDR2 YSYEKL come from the germline V gene. V shed 1 base, J shed 6 bases, and the junction held 8 bases outside the gene matches. The CDR3 covers 17 residues. The CDR3 loop is CASSQAVASGSSGELFF. The CDR3 DNA is TGCGCCAGCAGCCAAGCAGTGGCTAGCGGGAGTTCCGGGGAGCTGTTTTTT.